This T cell receptor (beta chain) was identified in a study of T cell repertoires in aging, cancer and after chemotherapy. The germline CDR1 and CDR2 sequences are GTSNPN and SVGIG (reference sequence). The CDR3 sequence is 16 residues long. The trim removed 5 bases at V and 3 bases at J, leaving 4 bases unmatched. This clonotype has more than one count but fewer than ten. A mixed TRB-A/B primer pool amplified rearranged TRB by multiplex touch-down PCR. TCRdb itself ran the multiplex PCR reads through MiXCR, one entry per CDR3 protein. Of approximately 1,300 distinct CDR3 sequences listed, 25% to 30% are singletons. Amplification of TCR beta used genomic DNA extracted from peripheral blood.

The origin of this receptor is a human donor with a blood cancer. The chain has TRBV30 and TRBJ2-1; 16 bases map to TRBD2. The sequenced material came from blood. CDR3 sequence (DNA): TGTGCCTGGGGGGGACTAGCGGGGGGGCGCTACAATGAGCAGTTCTTC. Translating it yields CAWGGLAGGRYNEQFF.